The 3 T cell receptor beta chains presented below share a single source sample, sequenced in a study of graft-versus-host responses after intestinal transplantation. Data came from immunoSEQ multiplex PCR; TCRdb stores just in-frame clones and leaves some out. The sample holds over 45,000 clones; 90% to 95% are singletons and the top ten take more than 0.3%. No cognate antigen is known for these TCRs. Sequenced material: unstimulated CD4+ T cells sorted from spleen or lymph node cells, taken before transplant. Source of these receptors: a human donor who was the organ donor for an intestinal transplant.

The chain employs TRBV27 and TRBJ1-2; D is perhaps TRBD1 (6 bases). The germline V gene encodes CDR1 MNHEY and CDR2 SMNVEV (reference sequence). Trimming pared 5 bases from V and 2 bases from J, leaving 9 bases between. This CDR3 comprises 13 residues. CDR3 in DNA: TGTGCCAGCAGTCCTAGGGGGAACTATGGCTACACCTTC. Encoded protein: CASSPRGNYGYTF.

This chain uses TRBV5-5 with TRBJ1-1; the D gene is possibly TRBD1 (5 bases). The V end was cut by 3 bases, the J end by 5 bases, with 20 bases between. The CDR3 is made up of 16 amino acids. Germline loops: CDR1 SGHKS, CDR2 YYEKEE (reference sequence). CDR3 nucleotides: TGTGCCAGCAGCTGGGTTAGGGGCCAGAGAGGAACTGAAGCTTTCTTT. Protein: CASSWVRGQRGTEAFF.

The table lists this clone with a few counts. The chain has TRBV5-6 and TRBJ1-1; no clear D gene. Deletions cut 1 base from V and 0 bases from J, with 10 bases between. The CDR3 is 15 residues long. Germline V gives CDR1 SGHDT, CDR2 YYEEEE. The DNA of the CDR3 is TGTGCCAGCAGCTTGTTCGAGGGAGTGAACACTGAAGCTTTCTTT. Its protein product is CASSLFEGVNTEAFF. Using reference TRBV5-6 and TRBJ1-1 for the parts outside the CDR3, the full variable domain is DAGVTQSPTHLIKTRGQQVTLRCSPKSGHDTVSWYQQALGQGPQFIFQYYEEEERQRGNFPDRFSGHQFPNYSSELNVNALLLGDSALYLCASSLFEGVNTEAFFGQGTRLTVV.